This T cell receptor beta chain was captured by sequencing in a study of sequential checkpoint blockade in melanoma. The overall study: Arm A got nivolumab then ipilimumab; arm B the reverse, 1:1. Each arm's sequence ended with maintenance nivolumab.

The data were produced by immunoSEQ multiplex PCR, yet TCRdb's version contains in-frame clones alone and is incomplete. The data contain about 28,000 clones, around nine tenths of them singletons. Indicated treatment: randomized to nivolumab then ipilimumab (arm A) or the reverse (arm B). Live CD3+CD8+ CD19− CD56− cells were sorted from PBMCs. V shed 4 bases, J shed 4 bases, and the junction held 2 bases outside the gene matches. The CDR3 runs 13 residues. CDR1 and CDR2 (germline): MNHGY, SAAAGT. The rearrangement uses TRBV6-8 and TRBJ2-5; TRBD1 aligns across 8 bases. The clonotype comes from a human donor with melanoma. The input for sequencing was CD8+ T cells sorted from blood (inferred from file names), taken from a patient given nivolumab and ipilimumab in sequence. CDR3 sequence: CASSSDRGETQYF. The CDR3 coding sequence is TGTGCCAGCAGTTCCGACAGGGGAGAGACCCAGTACTTC.